One sample yielded the 12 T cell receptor beta chains listed below, sequenced in a study of cytomegalovirus exposure and HLA in healthy donors. PCR was performed using 60 Vbeta and 13 Jbeta primers. The repertoire was sequenced with immunoSEQ multiplex PCR; TCRdb's copy has only in-frame clones and lacks some. The listing contains 130,000 or so clones. The sequenced sample consisted of PBMCs. The receptors were sampled from a woman aged 40 to 50 in good health and CMV-seropositive.

This sequence joins TRBV2 and TRBJ1-2; TRBD1 matches 7 bases. CDR3 length: 18 residues. CDR1 and CDR2 from the germline V gene are SNHLY and FYNNEI. V dropped 1 base and J dropped 3; count of bases not matched to a gene: 14. The DNA of the CDR3 is TGTGCCAGCAGTGAAGTCGGGGCAGGGGGTAGAAGTCACTATGGCTACACCTTC. Protein sequence: CASSEVGAGGRSHYGYTF.

The chain couples TRBV15 to TRBJ1-2, with D uncertain. The CDR3 runs to 15 residues. Trimming cost V 0 bases and J 0 bases, with 8 bases left between them. CDR1 LNHNV and CDR2 YYDKDF come from the germline V gene (reference sequence). CDR3 sequence (DNA): TGTGCCACCAGCAGAGATCTAGTATCTAACTATGGCTACACCTTC. Translating gives CATSRDLVSNYGYTF.

The chain has TRBV7-9 and TRBJ1-3; 8 bases align to TRBD1. The CDR3 sequence is 16 residues long. CDR1 is SEHNR and CDR2 is FQNEAQ in the germline V gene (reference sequence). J was trimmed by 0 bases and V by 3 bases; bases with no gene match: 4. The CDR3 is CASSFGQGNSGNTIYF. The DNA of the CDR3 is TGTGCCAGCAGCTTCGGACAGGGTAACTCTGGAAACACCATATATTTT. The complete variable domain, with remaining parts taken from reference TRBV7-9 and TRBJ1-3, reads DTGVSQNPRHKITKRGQNVTFRCDPISEHNRLYWYRQTLGQGPEFLTYFQNEAQLEKSRLLSDRFSAERPKGSFSTLEIQRTEQGDSAMYLCASSFGQGNSGNTIYFGEGSWLTVV.

The V and J genes are TRBV6-4 and TRBJ2-7, with D hard to call. The CDR3 spans 13 residues. Germline V gene sequence: CDR1 MRHNA, CDR2 SNTAGT. Trimming shortened V by 6 bases and J by 5 bases, and 14 bases separated the two germline ends. The DNA of the CDR3 is TGTGCCAGCAGCTATACCGCCCGGGACGAGCAGTACTTC. This gives the protein CASSYTARDEQYF.

V usage is TRBV30 and J usage is TRBJ1-1; tentative D call: TRBD1 (5 bases). Trimming left V 1 base short and J 7 bases short, with 13 bases between. Germline V lookup: CDR1 GTSNPN, CDR2 SVGIG (reference sequence). This CDR3 region has 13 residues. Here the CDR3 DNA reads TGTGCCTGGAGTGATCAGGGCTGGGGTGAAGCTTTCTTT. It specifies CAWSDQGWGEAFF.

This chain joins TRBV19 and TRBJ2-6, with TRBD2 identical over 11 bases. After removal of 3 bases from V and 2 bases from J, the junction contained 6 bases not matched to a gene. CDR1 and CDR2 from the germline V gene are LNHDA and SQIVND (reference sequence). CDR3 length: 18 amino acids. The CDR3 nucleotides are TGTGCCAGTAGTATCGGGCGACTAGCGGGAACTGGGGCCAACGTCCTGACTTTC. It specifies CASSIGRLAGTGANVLTF.

The chain uses TRBV5-6 and TRBJ2-5; possible D gene TRBD1, 6 bases. The assigned J gene may be wrong: the sequence end matches TRBJ2-7 better. Looked up from germline, CDR1 is SGHDT and CDR2 is YYEEEE. The CDR3 consists of 13 residues. The CDR3 here is CASSPGQSYEQYF. DNA of the CDR3: TGTGCCAGCAGCCCAGGACAGTCCTACGAGCAGTACTTC.

The chain links TRBV10-3 to TRBJ2-1, with D possibly matching TRBD1 (7 bases). The germline CDR1 and CDR2 sequences are ENHRY and SYGVKD. V was pared by 6 bases and J by 6 bases, with 15 bases between. The length of the CDR3 is 14 residues. CDR3 amino acids: CAIRGGQGGNEQFF. As DNA, the CDR3 is TGTGCCATCAGGGGTGGGCAGGGGGGCAATGAGCAGTTCTTC.

The rearrangement uses TRBV30 and TRBJ2-5; D unresolved. Matching the DNA end better, TRBJ2-7 makes the J call doubtful. Germline V gives CDR1 GTSNPN, CDR2 SVGIG (reference sequence). CDR3 length: 15 residues. The CDR3 protein is CAWSVRWAASYEQYF. In nucleotides, the CDR3 is TGTGCCTGGAGTGTAAGGTGGGCAGCTTCCTACGAGCAGTACTTC.

The gene calls are TRBV4-1 and TRBJ1-1; maybe TRBD1 (6 bases). Trimming removed 7 bases from V and 3 bases from J, with 15 bases in between. The CDR3 runs 14 residues. Germline V lookup: CDR1 MGHRA, CDR2 YSYEKL. CDR3 region: CASNTYEGDTEAFF. CDR3 nucleotide sequence: TGCGCCAGCAACACGTATGAGGGGGACACTGAAGCTTTCTTT.

The chain couples TRBV27 to TRBJ2-1, with D perhaps TRBD2 (6 bases). The CDR3 has 13 amino acids. The V gene lost 5 bases and the J gene lost 9 bases, with 14 bases spanning the gap. Germline V gives CDR1 MNHEY, CDR2 SMNVEV (reference sequence). The CDR3 loop is CASSPLGGIEQFF. The CDR3 nucleotides read TGTGCCAGCAGTCCCCTTGGGGGGATTGAGCAGTTCTTC.

V and J are TRBV2 and TRBJ1-2, with TRBD1 matching over 7 bases. CDR1 is SNHLY and CDR2 is FYNNEI in the germline V gene. The CDR3 is 12 residues long. Losses at the gene ends were 6 bases for V and 2 bases for J; bases not matched to a gene: 0. CDR3 protein: CASRGQNYGYTF. In DNA form, the CDR3 reads TGTGCCAGCAGGGGACAGAACTATGGCTACACCTTC.